These 26 T cell receptor beta chains were all obtained from the same sample, sequenced in a study of shared clonotypes between healthy human individuals. Sequencing used immunoSEQ multiplex PCR; TCRdb keeps in-frame clones, though not all of them. The data contain hundreds of thousands of clones, roughly 96% of them seen just once; the ten biggest clones take up roughly 0.1%. CD45RO-negative cells were positively selected for CCR7, leaving out terminally differentiated effector memory CD45RA+ cells. What was sequenced was naive CD8+ T cells sorted from blood. Receptor source: a woman aged 25 to 39 in good health.

The chain links TRBV28 to TRBJ1-3; D is possibly TRBD1 (5 bases). V was cut by 3 bases and J by 5 bases, with 11 bases left in between. Germline lookup yields CDR1 MDHEN and CDR2 SYDVKM. The CDR3 spans 14 residues. CDR3 nucleotides: TGTGCCAGCAGTTTCTGGGGGTCGCGAAACACCATATATTTT. Encoded protein: CASSFWGSRNTIYF.

The V and J genes are TRBV19 and TRBJ2-2, with 7 positions matching TRBD1. The length of the CDR3 is 14 residues. V shed 6 bases, J shed 4 bases, and the junction held 5 bases outside the gene matches. Germline CDR1 LNHDA, CDR2 SQIVND (reference sequence). The CDR3 DNA follows: TGTGCCAGTAGCGACCAGGGGGTCACCGGGGAGCTGTTTTTT. Amino acid sequence: CASSDQGVTGELFF.

The genes are TRBV2 and TRBJ2-7; perhaps D is TRBD1 or TRBD2 (5 bases each). In germline, CDR1 is SNHLY, CDR2 FYNNEI. The CDR3 has 17 residues. The V gene lost 7 bases and the J gene lost 0 bases, with 22 bases spanning the gap. In DNA, the CDR3 is TGTGCCAGCAAGGTGTCGCCGGGGCGCGAGTCCTCCTACGAGCAGTACTTC. This codes for CASKVSPGRESSYEQYF. The full variable domain, with the rest looked up from reference TRBV2 and TRBJ2-7, is EPEVTQTPSHQVTQMGQEVILRCVPISNHLYFYWYRQILGQKVEFLVSFYNNEISEKSEIFDDQFSVERPDGSNFTLKIRSTKLEDSAMYFCASKVSPGRESSYEQYFGPGTRLTVT.

The chain combines TRBV10-3 with TRBJ2-3, with 8 bases fitting TRBD2. Trimming cost V 4 bases and J 2 bases; bases outside gene matches: 8. Looked up from germline, CDR1 is ENHRY and CDR2 is SYGVKD. The CDR3 loop spans 16 amino acids. CDR3 amino acids: CAISGRGTRDTDTQYF. CDR3 sequence (DNA): TGTGCCATCAGTGGGAGGGGGACTAGAGACACAGATACGCAGTATTTT.

This sequence joins TRBV2 and TRBJ2-7, with D possibly TRBD1 on 6 matching bases. Germline CDR1 reads SNHLY; CDR2 reads FYNNEI. Trimming stripped 10 bases from V and 0 bases from J, with 16 bases between. The CDR3 totals 14 residues. The chain's CDR3 is CAKKLQGTSYEQYF. Written as DNA, the CDR3 is TGTGCCAAAAAACTACAGGGCACCTCCTACGAGCAGTACTTC.

The chain combines TRBV7-9 with TRBJ2-7, with D perhaps TRBD2 (6 bases). The CDR3 sequence is 16 residues long. Germline CDR1 SEHNR, CDR2 FQNEAQ (reference sequence). V was trimmed by 5 bases and J by 2 bases, leaving 19 bases between them. CDR3 region: CASSASGGAPPYEQYF. The CDR3 nucleotides read TGTGCCAGCAGCGCTAGTGGCGGGGCCCCCCCCTACGAGCAGTACTTC.

The chain has TRBV10-3 and TRBJ2-7; D unresolved. The germline V gene encodes CDR1 ENHRY and CDR2 SYGVKD. The CDR3 covers 13 residues. Trimming cost V 4 bases and J 3 bases, with 10 bases left between them. CDR3 amino acids: CAISADGVYEQYF. CDR3 in DNA: TGTGCCATCAGTGCCGACGGAGTCTACGAGCAGTACTTC.

This chain uses TRBV5-1 with TRBJ2-5; a weak D match, TRBD2 (5 bases). The CDR3 is made up of 15 amino acids. V lost 4 bases to trimming and J lost 3 bases, with 16 bases between them. Germline assignment: CDR1 SGHRS and CDR2 YFSETQ. The CDR3: CASSQAKSGEETQYF. The CDR3 DNA sequence: TGCGCCAGCAGCCAGGCCAAATCCGGGGAAGAGACCCAGTACTTC.

V gene TRBV19 combines with J gene TRBJ1-5; D gene ambiguous. With 6 bases removed from V and 0 bases from J, the gap between germline ends came to 12 bases. CDR3 length equals 15 residues. Germline-derived CDR1 and CDR2 are LNHDA and SQIVND (reference sequence). The CDR3 nucleotides read TGTGCCAGTAGCTCTCTACAAAATAGCAATCAGCCCCAGCATTTT. Amino acid sequence: CASSSLQNSNQPQHF. Together with reference TRBV19 and TRBJ1-5, the CDR3 gives the full variable domain: DGGITQSPKYLFRKEGQNVTLSCEQNLNHDAMYWYRQDPGQGLRLIYYSQIVNDFQKGDIAEGYSVSREKKESFPLTVTSAQKNPTAFYLCASSSLQNSNQPQHFGDGTRLSIL.

The V call is TRBV4-1, the J call TRBJ2-7; maybe TRBD1 (5 bases). The CDR3 is 16 residues long. The ends were cut back, 1 base at V and 0 bases at J, with 13 bases in the middle. Per germline, CDR1 MGHRA and CDR2 YSYEKL. The CDR3 spells CASSQVGAPLSYEQYF. As DNA, the CDR3 is TGCGCCAGCAGCCAAGTAGGGGCGCCTCTCTCCTACGAGCAGTACTTC.

The gene calls are TRBV18 and TRBJ1-5, with D perhaps TRBD1 (5 bases). The V and J ends lost 6 bases and 2 bases respectively, with 17 bases between them. The CDR3 has 16 residues. Germline V gene data show CDR1 as KGHSH and CDR2 as LQKENI. In DNA, the CDR3 is TGTGCCAGCTCCCCCGACAGCCCCGGTGGCAATCAGCCCCAGCATTTT. Translating gives CASSPDSPGGNQPQHF.

The V and J genes are TRBV20-1 and TRBJ2-5; D is possibly TRBD1 or TRBD2 (5 bases each). The end of the DNA aligns better with TRBJ2-7, so the J call may be wrong. This CDR3 has 11 amino acids. Germline lookup yields CDR1 DFQATT and CDR2 SNEGSKA (reference sequence). CDR3 sequence: CSAMGVYEQYF. The CDR3 nucleotides are TGCAGTGCGATGGGGGTCTACGAGCAGTACTTC.

Comment on this clone: Other nucleotide sequences from this sample produce the same CDR3. The chain joins TRBV20-1 to TRBJ2-5; D is ambiguous. Germline-derived CDR1 and CDR2 are DFQATT and SNEGSKA (reference sequence). V was cut by 5 bases and J by 1 base, with 2 bases left in between. The CDR3 length is 10 residues. CDR3 in DNA: TGCAGTGCTTCCCAAGAGACCCAGTACTTC. This gives the protein CSASQETQYF.

The sample holds one count of this clone. The rearrangement links TRBV5-8 to TRBJ1-1; D gene unclear. Trimming removed 0 bases at V and 5 bases at J, with 17 bases between. The CDR3 has 16 residues. Germline assignment: CDR1 SGHTS and CDR2 YDEGEE. This CDR3 is CASSLVGTIGMTEAFF. The CDR3 DNA reads as TGTGCCAGCAGCTTGGTCGGCACCATAGGTATGACTGAAGCTTTCTTT.

This rearrangement joins TRBV7-9 to TRBJ2-7, with 12 positions matching TRBD2. Trimming removed 5 bases from V and 4 bases from J; junction bases left unmatched: 6. Looked up from germline, CDR1 is SEHNR and CDR2 is FQNEAQ (reference sequence). The CDR3 consists of 15 residues. CDR3 in amino acids: CASSPSGTSGYEQYF. CDR3 nucleotide sequence: TGTGCCAGCAGCCCGTCCGGGACTAGCGGGTACGAGCAGTACTTC.

This clone is a singleton in its sample. The chain carries TRBV7-9 and TRBJ1-5; D is uncertain. Germline V CDR1 and CDR2: SEHNR, FQNEAQ (reference sequence). V shed 6 bases and J shed 4 bases, with 13 bases lying between them. The CDR3 contains 14 residues. CDR3: CASSPFGGNQPQHF. CDR3 coding DNA: TGTGCCAGCAGTCCTTTTGGAGGGAATCAGCCCCAGCATTTT.

The chain is built from TRBV28 and TRBJ2-5; D remains unclear. The closer fit of TRBJ2-7 to the DNA end suggests the J call may be wrong. From germline, CDR1 is MDHEN and CDR2 SYDVKM. The CDR3 is 14 residues long. As DNA, the CDR3 is TGTGCCAGCAGGACCGGGTGGAGCTCCTACGAGCAGTACTTC. Encoded protein: CASRTGWSSYEQYF.

This chain links TRBV5-8 with TRBJ2-7; D possibly uses TRBD1 or TRBD2 (5 bases each). V lost 8 bases, J lost 7 bases, and 16 bases lay in between. Germline CDR1 is SGHTS and CDR2 is YDEGEE. This CDR3 contains 12 residues. CDR3 DNA sequence: TGTGCCAGGAGGGGATCACTCCGGGAGCAGTACTTC. This sequence encodes CARRGSLREQYF. Supplemented by reference TRBV5-8 and TRBJ2-7, the full variable domain reads EAGVTQSPTHLIKTRGQQATLRCSPISGHTSVYWYQQALGLGLQFLLWYDEGEERNRGNFPPRFSGRQFPNYSSELNVNALELEDSALYLCARRGSLREQYFGPGTRLTVT.

The chain has TRBV4-1 and TRBJ2-5; D ambiguous. The CDR3 has 13 residues. Trimming left V 1 base short and J 5 bases short, with 8 bases between. CDR1 is MGHRA, CDR2 YSYEKL, per germline. CDR3 protein: CASSQGIAETQYF. As DNA, the CDR3 is TGCGCCAGCAGCCAAGGAATCGCGGAGACCCAGTACTTC.

V gene TRBV11-2 combines with J gene TRBJ2-5, with no clear D. Trimming pared 1 base from V and 6 bases from J, leaving 9 bases between. The CDR3 covers 13 residues. The V gene's germline CDR1 is SGHAT and CDR2 FQNNGV. CDR3 region: CASSLGTEKTQYF. DNA of the CDR3: TGTGCCAGCAGCTTAGGGACGGAGAAGACCCAGTACTTC.

The chain couples TRBV7-9 to TRBJ2-4; D gene ambiguous. The CDR3 consists of 13 residues. The V end was cut by 2 bases, the J end by 9 bases, with 11 bases between. Germline V CDR1 and CDR2: SEHNR, FQNEAQ (reference sequence). CDR3 loop: CASSLSEQFIQYF. DNA for the CDR3: TGTGCCAGCAGCTTAAGCGAACAGTTCATTCAGTACTTC.

The V gene is TRBV5-5, the J gene TRBJ1-1, with D unclear. Germline assignment: CDR1 SGHKS and CDR2 YYEKEE (reference sequence). The CDR3 loop spans 16 amino acids. Trimming removed 4 bases from V and 10 bases from J, with 26 bases in between. Here the CDR3 DNA reads TGTGCCAGCAGCCCTCCTTTAGACAAGTACGGTGTGGGAGCTTTCTTT. The encoded protein is CASSPPLDKYGVGAFF. The variable domain in full, with the rest retrieved from reference TRBV5-5 and TRBJ1-1, is DAGVTQSPTHLIKTRGQQVTLRCSPISGHKSVSWYQQVLGQGPQFIFQYYEKEERGRGNFPDRFSARQFPNYSSELNVNALLLGDSALYLCASSPPLDKYGVGAFFGQGTRLTVV.

J is TRBJ2-1 and V is TRBV7-9, with 7 positions matching TRBD2. CDR1 and CDR2 (germline): SEHNR, FQNEAQ (reference sequence). CDR3 length: 16 residues. The V gene end was trimmed by 1 base and the J gene end by 6 bases; junction bases not matched to a gene: 9. The CDR3 DNA reads as TGTGCCAGCAGCTTAGGCACTAGCGAGTTTCTCAATGAGCAGTTCTTC. This sequence encodes CASSLGTSEFLNEQFF.

The V gene is TRBV27, the J gene TRBJ2-7, with D possibly matching TRBD1 (6 bases). The CDR3 extends over 15 amino acids. Per the germline V gene, CDR1 is MNHEY and CDR2 is SMNVEV (reference sequence). The V end was cut by 2 bases, the J end by 0 bases, with 11 bases between. CDR3 sequence reads: CASSLAQGLSYEQYF. The CDR3 DNA follows: TGTGCCAGCAGTTTAGCACAGGGTCTCTCCTACGAGCAGTACTTC.

J is TRBJ2-3 and V is TRBV27, with TRBD2 matching 10 bases. V gave up 5 bases and J gave up 2 bases; unmatched junction bases: 4. There are 15 residues in the CDR3. CDR1 MNHEY and CDR2 SMNVEV come from the germline V gene (reference sequence). The CDR3 sequence is CASSPGLAVTDTQYF. The CDR3 DNA sequence: TGTGCCAGCAGTCCCGGACTAGCGGTCACAGATACGCAGTATTTT.

CDR3 bases: TGTGCGGTAACCTTAGGGGCGAACACTGAAGCTTTCTTT. It codes for CAVTLGANTEAFF. The chain is built from TRBV7-6 and TRBJ1-1; D perhaps matches TRBD1 (5 bases). From germline, CDR1 is SGHVS and CDR2 FNYEAQ. The CDR3 is made up of 13 amino acids.